This TCR beta chain came from a study of post-analysis software for immune sequencing data. Incorporated into the TCR beta cDNA libraries were unique molecular identifiers, which served to reduce PCR and sequencing biases. TCRdb ran MiXCR on the PCR reads and lists one entry per CDR3 protein. Altogether around 250,000 distinct CDR3 sequences are present, 36% being singletons, with the ten largest covering less than 6%. This clonotype was detected ten times or more. The clonotype was recovered from a girl between 10 and 17 years old with multiple sclerosis. The sequenced sample was blood.

This chain's CDR3 is CATSTGDTNYGYTF. CDR3 in DNA: TGTGCCACCAGTACAGGCGACACAAACTATGGCTACACCTTC. The chain has TRBV24-1 and TRBJ1-2, with D maybe TRBD1 (5 bases). Trimming took 6 bases from V and 2 from J, leaving 12 bases between them. The CDR3 totals 14 residues. Germline V lookup: CDR1 KGHDR, CDR2 SFDVKD.